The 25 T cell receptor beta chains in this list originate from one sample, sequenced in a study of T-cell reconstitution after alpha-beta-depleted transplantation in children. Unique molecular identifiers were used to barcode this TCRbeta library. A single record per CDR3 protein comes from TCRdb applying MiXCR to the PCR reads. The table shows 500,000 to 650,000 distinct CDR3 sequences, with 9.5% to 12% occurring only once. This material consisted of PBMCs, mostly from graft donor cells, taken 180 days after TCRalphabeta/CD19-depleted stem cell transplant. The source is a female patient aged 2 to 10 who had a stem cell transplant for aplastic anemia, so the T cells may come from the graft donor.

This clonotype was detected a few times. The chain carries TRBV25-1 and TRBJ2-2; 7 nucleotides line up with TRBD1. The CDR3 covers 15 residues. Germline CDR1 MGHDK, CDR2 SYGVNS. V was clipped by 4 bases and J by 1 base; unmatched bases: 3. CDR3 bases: TGTGCCAGCAGTGTGTCAGGGGGGAACACCGGGGAGCTGTTTTTT. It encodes CASSVSGGNTGELFF.

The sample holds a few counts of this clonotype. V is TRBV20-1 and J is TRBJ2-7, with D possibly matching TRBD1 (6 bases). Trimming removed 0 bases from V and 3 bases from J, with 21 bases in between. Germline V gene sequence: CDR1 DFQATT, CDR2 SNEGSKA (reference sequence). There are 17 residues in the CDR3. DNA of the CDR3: TGCAGTGCTAGAGATGGTTGGGGGCATAACCTCATCTACGAGCAGTACTTC. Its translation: CSARDGWGHNLIYEQYF.

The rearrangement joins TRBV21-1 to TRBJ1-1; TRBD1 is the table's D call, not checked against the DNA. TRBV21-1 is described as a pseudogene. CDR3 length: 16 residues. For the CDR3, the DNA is TGTGCCAGCAGCAAAGCATCTAGGCAAGGGGGGACTGAAGCTTTCTTT. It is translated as CASSKASRQGGTEAFF.

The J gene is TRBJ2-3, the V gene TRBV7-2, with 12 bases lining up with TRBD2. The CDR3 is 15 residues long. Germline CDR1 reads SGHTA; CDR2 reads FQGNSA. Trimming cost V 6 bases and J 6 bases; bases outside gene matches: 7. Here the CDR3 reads CASSSSGRAYDTQYF. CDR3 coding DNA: TGTGCCAGCAGTTCTAGCGGGAGGGCATATGATACGCAGTATTTT.

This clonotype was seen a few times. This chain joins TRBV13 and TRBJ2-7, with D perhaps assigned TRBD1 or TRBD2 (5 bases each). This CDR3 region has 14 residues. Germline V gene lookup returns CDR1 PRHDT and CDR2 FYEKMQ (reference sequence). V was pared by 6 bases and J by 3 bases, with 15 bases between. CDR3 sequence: CASSRVGPLYEQYF. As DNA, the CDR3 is TGTGCCAGCAGTCGAGTGGGACCCCTCTACGAGCAGTACTTC. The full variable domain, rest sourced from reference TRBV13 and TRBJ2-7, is AAGVIQSPRHLIKEKRETATLKCYPIPRHDTVYWYQQGPGQDPQFLISFYEKMQSDKGSIPDRFSAQQFSDYHSELNMSSLELGDSALYFCASSRVGPLYEQYFGPGTRLTVT.

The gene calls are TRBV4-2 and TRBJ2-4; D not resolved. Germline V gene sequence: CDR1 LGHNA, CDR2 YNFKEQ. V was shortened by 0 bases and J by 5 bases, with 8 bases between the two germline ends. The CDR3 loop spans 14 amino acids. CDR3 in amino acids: CASSQEQVQNIQYF. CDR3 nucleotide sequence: TGTGCCAGCAGCCAAGAGCAGGTTCAAAACATTCAGTACTTC.

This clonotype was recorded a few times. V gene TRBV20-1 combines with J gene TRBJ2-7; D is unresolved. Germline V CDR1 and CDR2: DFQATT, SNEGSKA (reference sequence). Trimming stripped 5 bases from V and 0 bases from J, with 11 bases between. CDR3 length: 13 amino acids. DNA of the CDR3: TGCAGTGCTTTGAGAACAAACTCCTACGAGCAGTACTTC. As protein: CSALRTNSYEQYF.

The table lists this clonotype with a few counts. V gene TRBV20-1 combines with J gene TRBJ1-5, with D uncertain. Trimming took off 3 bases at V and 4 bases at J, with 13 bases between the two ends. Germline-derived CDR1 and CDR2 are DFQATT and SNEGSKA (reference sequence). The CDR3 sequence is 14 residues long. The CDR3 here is CSASSGLGNQPQHF. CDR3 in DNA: TGCAGTGCTAGTTCCGGGTTGGGGAATCAGCCCCAGCATTTT.

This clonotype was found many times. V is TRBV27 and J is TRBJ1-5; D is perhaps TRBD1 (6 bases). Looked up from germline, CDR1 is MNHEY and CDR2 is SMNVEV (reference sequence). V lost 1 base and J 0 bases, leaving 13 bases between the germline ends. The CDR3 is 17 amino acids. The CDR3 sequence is CASSLFGTPYSNQPQHF. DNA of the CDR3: TGTGCCAGCAGTTTATTCGGGACACCTTATAGCAATCAGCCCCAGCATTTT.

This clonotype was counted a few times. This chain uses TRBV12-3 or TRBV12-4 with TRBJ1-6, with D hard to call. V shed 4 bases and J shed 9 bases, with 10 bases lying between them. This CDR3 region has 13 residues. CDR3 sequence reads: CASSWARGSPLHF. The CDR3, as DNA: TGTGCCAGCAGTTGGGCGCGGGGTTCACCCCTCCACTTT.

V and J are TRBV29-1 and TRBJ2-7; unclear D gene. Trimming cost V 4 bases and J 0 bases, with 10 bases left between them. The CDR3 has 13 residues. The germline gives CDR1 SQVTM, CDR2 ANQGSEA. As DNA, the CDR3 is TGCAGCGTTGTAGACCGTAACTCCTACGAGCAGTACGTC. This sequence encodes CSVVDRNSYEQYV.

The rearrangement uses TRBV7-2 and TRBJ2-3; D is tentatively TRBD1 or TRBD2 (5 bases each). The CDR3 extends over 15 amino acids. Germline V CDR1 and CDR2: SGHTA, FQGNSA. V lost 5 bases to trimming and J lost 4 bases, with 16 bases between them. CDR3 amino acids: CASSTRGPRADTQYF. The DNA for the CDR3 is TGTGCCAGCAGCACCCGGGGCCCCCGAGCAGATACGCAGTATTTT.

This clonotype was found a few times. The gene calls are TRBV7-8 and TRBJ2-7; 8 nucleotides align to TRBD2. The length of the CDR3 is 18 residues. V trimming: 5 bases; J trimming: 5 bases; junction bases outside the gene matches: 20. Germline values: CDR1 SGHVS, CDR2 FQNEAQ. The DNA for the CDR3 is TGTGCCAGCAGCACCGAGCGGGCCTCGAGACTAGCGAGGAACGAGCAGTACTTC. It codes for CASSTERASRLARNEQYF. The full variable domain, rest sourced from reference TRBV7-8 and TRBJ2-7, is GAGVSQSPRYKVAKRGQDVALRCDPISGHVSLFWYQQALGQGPEFLTYFQNEAQLDKSGLPSDRFFAERPEGSVSTLKIQRTQQEDSAVYLCASSTERASRLARNEQYFGPGTRLTVT.

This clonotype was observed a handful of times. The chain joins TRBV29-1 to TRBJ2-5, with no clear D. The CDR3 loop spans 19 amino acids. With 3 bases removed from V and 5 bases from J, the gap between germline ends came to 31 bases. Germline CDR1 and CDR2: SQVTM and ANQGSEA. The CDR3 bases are TGCAGCGTTGACAACTTATATTCTAACGGTCGAGGTGGTCGGGAGACCCAGTACTTC. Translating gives CSVDNLYSNGRGGRETQYF.

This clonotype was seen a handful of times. The CDR3, as DNA: TGTGCCAGCAGCCAAGTGTACGGGGACACTGAAGCTTTCTTT. Amino acids: CASSQVYGDTEAFF. The chain has TRBV14 and TRBJ1-1; D call uncertain. V dropped 1 base and J dropped 3 bases, with 9 bases sitting between them. The CDR3 covers 14 residues. Per germline, CDR1 SGHDN and CDR2 FVKESK.

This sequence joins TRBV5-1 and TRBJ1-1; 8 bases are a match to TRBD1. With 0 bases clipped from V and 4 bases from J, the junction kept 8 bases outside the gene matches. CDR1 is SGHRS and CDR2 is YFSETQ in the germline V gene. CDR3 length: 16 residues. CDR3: CASSLVVTGVTTEAFF. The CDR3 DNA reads TGCGCCAGCAGCTTGGTTGTGACAGGGGTAACCACTGAAGCTTTCTTT.

The CDR3 region is CASTNRLDNIQYF. CDR3 DNA: TGTGCCAGCACGAACAGGCTGGATAACATTCAGTACTTC. This chain joins TRBV6-2 or TRBV6-3 and TRBJ2-4, with TRBD1 as a possible D gene (5 bases). CDR3 length: 13 residues. Germline V CDR1 and CDR2: MNHEY, SVGEGT. With 7 bases removed from V and 7 bases from J, the gap between germline ends came to 14 bases.

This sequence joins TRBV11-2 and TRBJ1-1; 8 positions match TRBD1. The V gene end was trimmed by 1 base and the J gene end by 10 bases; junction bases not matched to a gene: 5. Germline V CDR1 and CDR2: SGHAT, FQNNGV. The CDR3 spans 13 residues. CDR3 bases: TGTGCCAGCAGCTTAGTAGCCAGGGGGCGAGCTTTCTTT. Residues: CASSLVARGRAFF. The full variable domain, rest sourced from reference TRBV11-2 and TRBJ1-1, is EAGVAQSPRYKIIEKRQSVAFWCNPISGHATLYWYQQILGQGPKLLIQFQNNGVVDDSQLPKDRFSAERLKGVDSTLKIQPAKLEDSAVYLCASSLVARGRAFFGQGTRLTVV.

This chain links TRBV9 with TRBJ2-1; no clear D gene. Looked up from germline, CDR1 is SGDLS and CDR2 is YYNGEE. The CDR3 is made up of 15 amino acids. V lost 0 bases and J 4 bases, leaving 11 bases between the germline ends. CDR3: CASSVVPVLYNEQFF. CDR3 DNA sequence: TGTGCCAGCAGCGTAGTCCCTGTTTTATACAATGAGCAGTTCTTC.

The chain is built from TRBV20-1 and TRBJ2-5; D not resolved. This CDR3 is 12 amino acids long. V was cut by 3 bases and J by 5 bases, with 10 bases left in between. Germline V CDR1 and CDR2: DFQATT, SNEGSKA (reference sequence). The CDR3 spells CSASDIRETQYF. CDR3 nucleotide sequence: TGCAGTGCTAGTGATATCCGTGAGACCCAGTACTTC.

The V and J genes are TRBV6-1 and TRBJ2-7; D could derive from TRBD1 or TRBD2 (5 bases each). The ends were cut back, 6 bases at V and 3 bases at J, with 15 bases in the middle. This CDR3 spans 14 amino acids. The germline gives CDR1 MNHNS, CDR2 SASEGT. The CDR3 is CASSLRDGFYEQYF. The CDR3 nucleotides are TGTGCCAGCAGCCTCCGGGACGGATTCTACGAGCAGTACTTC.

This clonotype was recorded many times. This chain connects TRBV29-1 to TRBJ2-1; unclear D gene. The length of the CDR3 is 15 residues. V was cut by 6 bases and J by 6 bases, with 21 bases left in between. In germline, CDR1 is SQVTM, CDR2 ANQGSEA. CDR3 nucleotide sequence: TGCAGCGTGGTTAGTGGGCCACTAACTTTCAATGAGCAGTTCTTC. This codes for CSVVSGPLTFNEQFF.

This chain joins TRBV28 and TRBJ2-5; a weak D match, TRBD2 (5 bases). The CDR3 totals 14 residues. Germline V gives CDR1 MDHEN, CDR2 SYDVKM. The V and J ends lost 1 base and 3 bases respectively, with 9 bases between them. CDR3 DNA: TGTGCCAGCAGTTTATTTGGGAGAAAAGAGACCCAGTACTTC. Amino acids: CASSLFGRKETQYF.

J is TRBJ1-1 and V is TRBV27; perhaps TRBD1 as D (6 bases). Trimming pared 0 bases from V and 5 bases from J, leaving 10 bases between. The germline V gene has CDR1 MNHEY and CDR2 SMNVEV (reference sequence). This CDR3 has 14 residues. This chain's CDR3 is CASSLSGGVTEAFF. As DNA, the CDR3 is TGTGCCAGCAGTTTATCCGGGGGCGTAACTGAAGCTTTCTTT.

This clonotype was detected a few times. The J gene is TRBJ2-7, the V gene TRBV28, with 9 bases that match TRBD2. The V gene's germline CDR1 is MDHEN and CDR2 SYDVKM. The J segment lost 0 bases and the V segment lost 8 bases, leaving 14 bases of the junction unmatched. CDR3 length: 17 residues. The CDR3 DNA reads TGTGCCAGCCGCCTGGACGTAGCGGGGGAGATCTCCTACGAGCAGTACTTC. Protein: CASRLDVAGEISYEQYF.